This TCR beta chain was profiled in a study of vaccination and CD4 T cells after COVID-19. Overall study: Vaccinees got either two BNT162b2 doses or two mRNA-1273 doses. The authors exposed cells to overlapping spike peptides derived from SARS-CoV-2, HCoV-NL63, HCoV-OC43 and HCoV-229E.

This clonotype was found once. Antigen specificity is unknown. The CDR3 covers 15 residues. Trimming took 6 bases from V and 2 from J, leaving 14 bases between them. Per germline, CDR1 MDHEN and CDR2 SYDVKM. Treatment defined: roughly nine-day PBMC culture with coronavirus spike peptide pools or control peptides (ViraFEST assay). Some 2 million PBMCs were grown per well alongside 10 IU/ml IL-2 and 7.5 to 10 ug/ml peptide pools. The assay that was used to sequence DNA from cultured CD4+ T cells was the Oncomine TCR Beta short-read assay. TCRdb fed the PCR reads into MiXCR, producing one record per CDR3 protein. The table lists under 7,000 distinct CDR3 sequences, about 30% of them singletons.

Sequences were derived from CD4+ T cells from blood, cultured in vitro, sampled after SARS-CoV-2 vaccination. The TCR comes from a human donor who had recovered from COVID-19. The V call is TRBV28, the J call TRBJ2-1; D possibly corresponds to TRBD2 (6 bases). The CDR3 is CASREAGSAYNEQFF. Here the CDR3 DNA reads TGTGCCAGCAGGGAGGCGGGGTCGGCCTACAATGAGCAGTTCTTC.